The clone carrying this T cell receptor (beta chain) was counted only a few times. This sample was included in a study of blood T cell repertoires in COVID-19. The overall study: Both acute and convalescent COVID-19 samples were obtained from the United States, Italy and Spain. T cells, B-cell-depleted T cells, or PBMCs provided the cDNA or gDNA that served as material.

Germline V gene lookup returns CDR1 SEHNR and CDR2 FQNEAQ (reference sequence). Trimming removed 1 base from V and 8 bases from J, with 14 bases in between. This CDR3 comprises 14 residues. The Seattle patients, enrolled during active infection, were followed longitudinally. Here immunoSEQ multiplex PCR was the method, and the copy in TCRdb shows in-frame clones only, minus some. The top ten clones hold roughly 0.84% of a sample with about 480,000 clones, roughly nine tenths of them seen once. The TCR was taken from a man between 18 and 35 years old with COVID-19, enrolled during active disease. The chain is built from TRBV7-9 and TRBJ1-2, with a possible D match to TRBD1 (6 bases). Sequencing was carried out using peripheral blood. The CDR3 reads CASSLGSSGDGYTF. The CDR3 DNA follows: TGTGCCAGCAGCTTAGGGTCATCAGGGGACGGCTACACCTTC.